Listed below are T cell receptor beta chains from one sample, sequenced in a study of cytomegalovirus exposure and HLA in healthy donors. Method: immunoSEQ multiplex PCR; TCRdb's copy keeps in-frame clones and lacks some. Among roughly 99,000 clones listed, around 73% were seen once. Sequencing was performed on PBMCs. The source is a man aged 25-40 years in good health and CMV-seronegative. CDR3s include the opening cysteine and the closing phenylalanine or tryptophan. The D gene is left open where the match is weak. Size is stated for part of the rows, as once, few or many counts, or as a class when the clone is expanded.

v_call,clone_size,d_call,cdr3_length,j_call,cdr3_nt,cdr3_aa
TRBV7-8,NA,TRBD1,15,TRBJ1-1,TGTGCCAGCAGCTTCTTGGGACAGGAGAGCCCTGAAGCTTTCTTT,CASSFLGQESPEAFF
TRBV5-5,NA,NA,16,TRBJ1-1,TGTGCCAGCAGCTTGAGCGCCTTCGCGGAGGACACTGAAGCTTTCTTT,CASSLSAFAEDTEAFF
TRBV11-2,NA,NA,15,TRBJ2-7,TGTGCCAGCAGCTTAGGGCAGGACTCGAGGGACGAGCAGTACTTC,CASSLGQDSRDEQYF
TRBV18,NA,TRBD1,15,TRBJ1-5,TGTGCCAGCTCACCTGCACAGGGGGCCGTTCAGCCCCAGCATTTT,CASSPAQGAVQPQHF
TRBV5-1,NA,NA,14,TRBJ2-1,TGCGCCAGCAGCTTGGGGGAGAATGGCAATGAGCAGTTCTTC,CASSLGENGNEQFF
TRBV6-5,NA,NA,14,TRBJ2-5,TGTGCCAGCAGTGTGAGTCTACTCCAAGAGACCCAGTACTTC,CASSVSLLQETQYF
TRBV5-5,NA,NA,16,TRBJ2-7,TGTGCCAGCAGCTTGGCAACTAACGGTAAGGACTACGAGCAGTACTTC,CASSLATNGKDYEQYF
TRBV7-9,NA,TRBD2,14,TRBJ2-5,TGTTCCAGCAGCTTTTGGACTAGTGACGAGACCCAGTACTTC,CSSSFWTSDETQYF
TRBV4-2,once,TRBD2,19,TRBJ2-7,TGTGCCAGCAGCCAAGATCTGTCAGCGGGGGGGCCCCCCGACTACGAGCAGTACTTC,CASSQDLSAGGPPDYEQYF
TRBV2,NA,TRBD1,15,TRBJ1-5,TGTGCCAGCAGTGAAAGGGGGACAGCTAATCAGCCCCAGCATTTT,CASSERGTANQPQHF
TRBV9,NA,NA,15,TRBJ1-1,TGTGCCAGCAGCGTAGCCCAGGGTAAGAACACTGAAGCTTTCTTT,CASSVAQGKNTEAFF
TRBV6-1,NA,TRBD1,13,TRBJ1-2,TGTGCCAGCAGTGGACAGGGGGCGCGAGGCTACACCTTC,CASSGQGARGYTF
TRBV6-1,NA,TRBD2,15,TRBJ2-1,TGTGCCAGCATTTTAGACGGGGGGGGCTACAATGAGCAGTTCTTC,CASILDGGGYNEQFF
TRBV7-2,NA,NA,14,TRBJ1-3,TGTGCCAGCAGCTCCCAGGGATATGGAAACACCATATATTTT,CASSSQGYGNTIYF
TRBV6-1,NA,NA,14,TRBJ2-7,TGTGCCAGCGGAGGGGTAGGGGTTGGCTACGAGCAGTACTTC,CASGGVGVGYEQYF
TRBV7-9,NA,TRBD1,15,TRBJ2-7,TGTGCCAGCAGCATTGCCGGGACAGGGGTGTACGAGCAGTACTTC,CASSIAGTGVYEQYF
TRBV27,NA,TRBD2,14,TRBJ2-7,TGTGCCAGCAGCGCTAGCGGGGGGGCACGTGAGCAGTACTTC,CASSASGGAREQYF
TRBV27,NA,NA,15,TRBJ1-4,TGTGCCAGCAGTTTAACAGGGTCGGCTAATGAAAAACTGTTTTTT,CASSLTGSANEKLFF
TRBV19,few,TRBD2,16,TRBJ2-1,TGTGCCAGTAGTATAGGAGCTAGCGGGGCTCCCAATGAGCAGTTCTTC,CASSIGASGAPNEQFF
TRBV7-9,many,NA,16,TRBJ1-4,TGTGCCAGCAGCCCCGGGCCACGGGGAGGAGATGAAAAACTGTTTTTT,CASSPGPRGGDEKLFF
TRBV9,NA,NA,15,TRBJ1-1,TGTGCCAGCAGCCCTATGGGACTCCAAAACACTGAAGCTTTCTTT,CASSPMGLQNTEAFF
TRBV10-3,NA,NA,15,TRBJ2-1,TGTGCCATCAGTGAAGACTCCCTGTCCTACAATGAGCAGTTCTTC,CAISEDSLSYNEQFF
TRBV2,NA,TRBD1,14,TRBJ1-3,TGTGCCAGCAGGGGGGACAGCTCTGGAAACACCATATATTTT,CASRGDSSGNTIYF
TRBV6-5,NA,TRBD1,13,TRBJ2-7,TGTGCCAGTGGGGACAGGCGTTCCTACGAGCAGTACTTC,CASGDRRSYEQYF
TRBV5-4,NA,NA,13,TRBJ1-2,TGTGCCAGCAGCTTGGGGGTCGAGGGTGGCTACACCTTC,CASSLGVEGGYTF
TRBV30,NA,NA,15,TRBJ2-2,TGTGCCTGGTTACACCTAGGCGGTTACACCGGGGAGCTGTTTTTT,CAWLHLGGYTGELFF